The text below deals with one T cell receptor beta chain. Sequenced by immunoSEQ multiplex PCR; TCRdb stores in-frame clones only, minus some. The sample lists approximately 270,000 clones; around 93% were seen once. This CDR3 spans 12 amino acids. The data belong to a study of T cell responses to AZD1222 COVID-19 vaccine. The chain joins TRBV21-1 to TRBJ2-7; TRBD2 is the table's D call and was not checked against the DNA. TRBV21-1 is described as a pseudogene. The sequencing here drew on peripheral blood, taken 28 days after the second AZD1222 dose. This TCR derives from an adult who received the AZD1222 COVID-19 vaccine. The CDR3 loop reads CASSKGWREQYF. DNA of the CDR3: TGTGCCAGCAGCAAAGGTTGGAGAGAGCAGTACTTC.